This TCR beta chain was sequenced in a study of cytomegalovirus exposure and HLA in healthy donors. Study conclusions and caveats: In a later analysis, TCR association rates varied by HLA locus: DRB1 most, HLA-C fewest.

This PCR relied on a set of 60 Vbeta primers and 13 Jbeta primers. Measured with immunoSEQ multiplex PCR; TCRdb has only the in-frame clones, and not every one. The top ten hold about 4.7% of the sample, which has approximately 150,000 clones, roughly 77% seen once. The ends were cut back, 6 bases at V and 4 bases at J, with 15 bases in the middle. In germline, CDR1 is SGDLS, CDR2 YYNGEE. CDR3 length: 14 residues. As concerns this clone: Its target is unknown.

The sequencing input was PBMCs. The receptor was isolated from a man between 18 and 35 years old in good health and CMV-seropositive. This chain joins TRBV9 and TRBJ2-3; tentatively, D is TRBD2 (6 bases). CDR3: CASKSGLAADTQYF. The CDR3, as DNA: TGTGCCAGCAAGAGCGGGCTGGCGGCAGATACGCAGTATTTT.